This TCR beta chain comes out of a study of shared clonotypes between healthy human individuals. Notes on the study in general: When naive CD4 clonotypes were compared across several donors, approximately 5% were shared.

Terminally differentiated effector memory CD45RA+ cells were excluded from the naive CD8 cells, which were CD45RO-negative and positively selected for CCR7. Here immunoSEQ multiplex PCR was the method, and the copy in TCRdb shows in-frame clones only, minus some. The sample holds approximately 740,000 clones, 92% seen once. CDR1 and CDR2 from the germline V gene are SGHAT and FQNNGV. Between the trimmed V and J ends, which lost 1 base and 6 bases, there was a span of 6 bases. The CDR3 is made up of 12 amino acids. With respect to this clone: Its target is unknown.

Sequencing was done on a sample of naive CD8+ T cells sorted from blood. The chain couples TRBV11-2 to TRBJ1-2; the D is unclear. The clonotype comes from a young man in good health. CDR3 bases: TGTGCCAGCAGCTTAGGGCAGGATGGCTACACCTTC. This gives the protein CASSLGQDGYTF.